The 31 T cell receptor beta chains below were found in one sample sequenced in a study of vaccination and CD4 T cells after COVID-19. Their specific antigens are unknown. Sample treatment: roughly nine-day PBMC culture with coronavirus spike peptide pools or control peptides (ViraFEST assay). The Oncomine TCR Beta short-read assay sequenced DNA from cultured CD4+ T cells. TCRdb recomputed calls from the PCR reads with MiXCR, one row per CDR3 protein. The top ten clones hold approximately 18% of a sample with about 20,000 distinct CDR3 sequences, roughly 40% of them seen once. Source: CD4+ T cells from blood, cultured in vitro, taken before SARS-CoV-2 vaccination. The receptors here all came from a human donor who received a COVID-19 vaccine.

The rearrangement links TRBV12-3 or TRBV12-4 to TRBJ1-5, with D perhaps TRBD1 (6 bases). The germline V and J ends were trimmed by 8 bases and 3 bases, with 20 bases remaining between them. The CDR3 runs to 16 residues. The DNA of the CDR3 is TGTGCCAGCTCCCCTCGGGGGGCAGGTAACAATCAGCCCCAGCATTTT. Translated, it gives CASSPRGAGNNQPQHF.

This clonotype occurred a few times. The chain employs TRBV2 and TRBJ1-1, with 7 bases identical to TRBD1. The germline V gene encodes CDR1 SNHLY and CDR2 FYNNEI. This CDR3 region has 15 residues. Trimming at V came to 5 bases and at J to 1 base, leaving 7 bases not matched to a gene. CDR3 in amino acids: CASSLHRGRNTEAFF. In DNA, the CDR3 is TGTGCCAGCAGTTTACACAGGGGCCGGAACACTGAAGCTTTCTTT.

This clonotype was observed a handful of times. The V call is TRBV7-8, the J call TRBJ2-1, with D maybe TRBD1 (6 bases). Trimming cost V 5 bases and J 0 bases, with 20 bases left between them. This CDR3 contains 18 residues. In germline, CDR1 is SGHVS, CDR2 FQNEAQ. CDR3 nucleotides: TGTGCCAGCAGCCCGCGACAGGCGCGCTTGTACTCCTACAATGAGCAGTTCTTC. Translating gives CASSPRQARLYSYNEQFF.

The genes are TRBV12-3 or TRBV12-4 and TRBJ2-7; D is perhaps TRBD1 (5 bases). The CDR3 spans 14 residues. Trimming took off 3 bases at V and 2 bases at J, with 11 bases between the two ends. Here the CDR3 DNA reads TGTGCCAGCAGTTTTCTCAGGGTCCCCTACGAGCAGTACTTC. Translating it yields CASSFLRVPYEQYF.

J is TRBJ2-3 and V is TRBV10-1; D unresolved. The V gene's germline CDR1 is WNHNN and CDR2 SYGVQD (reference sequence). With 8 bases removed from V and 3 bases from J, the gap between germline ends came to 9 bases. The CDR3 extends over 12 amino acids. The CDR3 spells CASGPSTDTQYF. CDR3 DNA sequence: TGCGCCAGCGGACCGTCGACAGATACGCAGTATTTT.

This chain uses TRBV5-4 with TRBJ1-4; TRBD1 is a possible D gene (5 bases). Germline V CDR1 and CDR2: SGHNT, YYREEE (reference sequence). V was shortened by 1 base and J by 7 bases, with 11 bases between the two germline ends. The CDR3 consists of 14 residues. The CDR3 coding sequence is TGTGCCAGCAGCTTGTTTCCCCAGGGTGAAAAACTGTTTTTT. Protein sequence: CASSLFPQGEKLFF.

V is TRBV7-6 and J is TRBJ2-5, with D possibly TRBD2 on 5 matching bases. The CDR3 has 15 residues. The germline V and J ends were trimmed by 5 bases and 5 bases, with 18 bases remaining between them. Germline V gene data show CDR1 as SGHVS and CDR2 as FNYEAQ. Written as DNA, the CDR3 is TGTGCCAGCAGCGACGATGTCGGGGAATCGGAGACCCAGTACTTC. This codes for CASSDDVGESETQYF.

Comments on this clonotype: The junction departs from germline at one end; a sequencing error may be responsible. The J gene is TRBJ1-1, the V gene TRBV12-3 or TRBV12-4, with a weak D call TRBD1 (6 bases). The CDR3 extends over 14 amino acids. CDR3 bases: TGTGCCGGCAGTTACCACAGGGAGTTTGCTGAAGCTTTCTTT. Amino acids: CAGSYHREFAEAFF.

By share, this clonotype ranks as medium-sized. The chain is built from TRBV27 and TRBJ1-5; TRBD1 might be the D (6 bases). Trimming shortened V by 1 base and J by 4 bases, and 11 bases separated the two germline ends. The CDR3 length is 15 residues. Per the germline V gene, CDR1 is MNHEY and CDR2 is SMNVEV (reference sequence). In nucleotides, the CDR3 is TGTGCCAGCAGTTTATACAGGGCGGGAAATCAGCCCCAGCATTTT. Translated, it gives CASSLYRAGNQPQHF.

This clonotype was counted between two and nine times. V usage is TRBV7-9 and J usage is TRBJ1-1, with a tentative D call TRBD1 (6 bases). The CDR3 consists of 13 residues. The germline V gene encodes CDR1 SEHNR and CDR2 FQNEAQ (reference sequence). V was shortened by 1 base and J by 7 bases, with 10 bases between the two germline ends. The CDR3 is CASSLGQALEAFF. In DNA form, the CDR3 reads TGTGCCAGCAGCTTAGGACAGGCGCTTGAAGCTTTCTTT.

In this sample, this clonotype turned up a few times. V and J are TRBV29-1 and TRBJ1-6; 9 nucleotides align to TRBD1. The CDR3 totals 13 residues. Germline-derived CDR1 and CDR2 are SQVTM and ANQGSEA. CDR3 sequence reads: CRSWTGVTSPLHF. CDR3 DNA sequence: TGCAGGTCGTGGACAGGGGTTACTTCACCCCTCCACTTT.

The chain's CDR3 is CASSPGGRGEKLFF. The CDR3 coding sequence is TGTGCCAGCAGTCCGGGGGGGCGCGGGGAAAAACTGTTTTTT. The chain recombines TRBV25-1 with TRBJ1-4, with a possible D match to TRBD1 (6 bases). V was pared by 5 bases and J by 8 bases, with 15 bases between. Germline CDR1 reads MGHDK; CDR2 reads SYGVNS. The CDR3 has 14 residues.

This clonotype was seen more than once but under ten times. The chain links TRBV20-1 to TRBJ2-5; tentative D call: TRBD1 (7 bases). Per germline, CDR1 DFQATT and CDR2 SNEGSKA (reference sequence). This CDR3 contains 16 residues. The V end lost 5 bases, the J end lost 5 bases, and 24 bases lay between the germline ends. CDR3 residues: CSAAYGGGASGETQYF. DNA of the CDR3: TGCAGTGCTGCCTACGGAGGGGGCGCAAGCGGGGAGACCCAGTACTTC.

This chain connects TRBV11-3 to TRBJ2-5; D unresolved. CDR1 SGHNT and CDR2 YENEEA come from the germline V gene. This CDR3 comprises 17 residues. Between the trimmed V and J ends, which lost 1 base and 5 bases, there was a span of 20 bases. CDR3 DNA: TGTGCCAGCAGCTTAGGCAGGCGGCCCCTGTATGAGGAGACCCAGTACTTC. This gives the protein CASSLGRRPLYEETQYF.

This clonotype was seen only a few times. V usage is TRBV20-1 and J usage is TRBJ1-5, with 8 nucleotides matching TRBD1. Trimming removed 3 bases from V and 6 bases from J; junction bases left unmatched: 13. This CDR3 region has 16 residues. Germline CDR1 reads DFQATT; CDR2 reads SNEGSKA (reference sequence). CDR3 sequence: CSASPQQGARGQPQHF. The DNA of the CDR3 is TGCAGTGCTAGCCCTCAGCAGGGGGCCAGAGGTCAGCCCCAGCATTTT.

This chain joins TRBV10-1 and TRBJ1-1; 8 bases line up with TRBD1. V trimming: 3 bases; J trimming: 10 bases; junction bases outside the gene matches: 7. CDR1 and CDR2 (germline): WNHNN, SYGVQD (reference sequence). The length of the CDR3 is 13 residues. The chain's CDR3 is CASSELGTGRAFF. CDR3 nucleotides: TGCGCCAGCAGTGAATTGGGGACAGGAAGAGCTTTCTTT.

CDR3 DNA sequence: TGTGCCAGCAGTTCCCCGGGACAGGGGGCGCGCGAGCAGTACTTC. Amino acid sequence: CASSSPGQGAREQYF. The gene calls are TRBV27 and TRBJ2-7, with 12 bases fitting TRBD1. This CDR3 region has 15 residues. CDR1 MNHEY and CDR2 SMNVEV come from the germline V gene (reference sequence). V lost 4 bases, J lost 6 bases, and 7 bases stayed unmatched.

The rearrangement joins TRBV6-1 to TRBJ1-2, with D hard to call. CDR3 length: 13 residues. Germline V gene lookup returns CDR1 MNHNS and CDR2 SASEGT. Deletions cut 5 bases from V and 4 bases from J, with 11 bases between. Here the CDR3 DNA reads TGTGCCAGCAGTAGAGAGACGGGCTATGGCTACACCTTC. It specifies CASSRETGYGYTF.

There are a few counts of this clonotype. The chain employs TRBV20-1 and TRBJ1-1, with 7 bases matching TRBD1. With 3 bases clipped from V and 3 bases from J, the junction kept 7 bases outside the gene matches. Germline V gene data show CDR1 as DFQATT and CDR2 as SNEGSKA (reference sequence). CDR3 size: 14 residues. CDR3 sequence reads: CSARGDSAHTEAFF. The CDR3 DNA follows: TGCAGTGCTAGGGGGGACAGTGCCCACACTGAAGCTTTCTTT.

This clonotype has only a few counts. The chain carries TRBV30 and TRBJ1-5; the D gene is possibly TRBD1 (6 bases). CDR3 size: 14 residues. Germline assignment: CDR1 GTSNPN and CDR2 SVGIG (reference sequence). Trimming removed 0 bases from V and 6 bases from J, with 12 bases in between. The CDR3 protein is CAWSVGGATQPQHF. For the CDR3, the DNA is TGTGCCTGGAGTGTAGGGGGGGCCACTCAGCCCCAGCATTTT.

CDR3 bases: TGTGCCAGCAGTGACGTAGGCGGGGGGAAAGAGACCCAGTACTTC. Translating gives CASSDVGGGKETQYF. The chain recombines TRBV2 with TRBJ2-5; 8 bases fit TRBD2. The CDR3 is made up of 15 amino acids. Trimming at V came to 3 bases and at J to 3 bases, leaving 6 bases not matched to a gene. Per the germline V gene, CDR1 is SNHLY and CDR2 is FYNNEI.

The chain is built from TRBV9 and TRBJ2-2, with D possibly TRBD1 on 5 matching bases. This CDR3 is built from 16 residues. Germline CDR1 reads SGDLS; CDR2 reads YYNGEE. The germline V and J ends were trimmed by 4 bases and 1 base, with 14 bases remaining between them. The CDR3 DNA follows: TGTGCCAGCAGCCCCAGGACACTGCGGAACACCGGGGAGCTGTTTTTT. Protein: CASSPRTLRNTGELFF.

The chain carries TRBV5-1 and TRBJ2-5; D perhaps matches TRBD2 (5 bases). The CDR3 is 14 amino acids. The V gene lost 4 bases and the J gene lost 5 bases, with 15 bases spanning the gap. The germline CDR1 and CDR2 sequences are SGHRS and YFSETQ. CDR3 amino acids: CASSPGLSRETQYF. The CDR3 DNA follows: TGCGCCAGCAGCCCCGGACTTAGCCGGGAGACCCAGTACTTC. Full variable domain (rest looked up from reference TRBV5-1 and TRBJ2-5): KAGVTQTPRYLIKTRGQQVTLSCSPISGHRSVSWYQQTPGQGLQFLFEYFSETQRNKGNFPGRFSGRQFSNSRSEMNVSTLELGDSALYLCASSPGLSRETQYFGPGTRLLVL.

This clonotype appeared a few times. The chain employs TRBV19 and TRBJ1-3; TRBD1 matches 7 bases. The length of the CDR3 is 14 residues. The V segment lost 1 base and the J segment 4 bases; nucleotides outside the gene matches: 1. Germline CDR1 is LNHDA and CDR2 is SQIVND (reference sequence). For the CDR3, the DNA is TGTGCCAGTAGTATAGTGGGACAGGGAAACACCATATATTTT. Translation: CASSIVGQGNTIYF.

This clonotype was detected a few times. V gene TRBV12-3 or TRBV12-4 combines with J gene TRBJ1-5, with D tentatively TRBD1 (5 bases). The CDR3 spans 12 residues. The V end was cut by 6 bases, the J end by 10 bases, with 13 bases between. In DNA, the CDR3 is TGTGCCAGCAGCTGGACATCGGGTCCCCAGCATTTT. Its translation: CASSWTSGPQHF.

CDR3 nucleotide sequence: TGTGCCAGCAGCTTCGGGATTAGCGGGGGGGCCGCAGATACGCAGTATTTT. Its protein product is CASSFGISGGAADTQYF. The chain has TRBV11-3 and TRBJ2-3, with 11 bases fitting TRBD2. V shed 3 bases and J 4 bases; nucleotides not matched to a gene: 9. The CDR3 totals 17 residues. Germline loops: CDR1 SGHNT, CDR2 YENEEA.

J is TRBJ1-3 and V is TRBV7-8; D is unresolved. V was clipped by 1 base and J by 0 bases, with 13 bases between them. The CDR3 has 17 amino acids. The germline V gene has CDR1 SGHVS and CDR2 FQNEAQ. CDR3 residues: CASSLEVASYSGNTIYF. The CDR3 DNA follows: TGTGCCAGCAGCTTAGAGGTGGCCAGCTACTCTGGAAACACCATATATTTT.

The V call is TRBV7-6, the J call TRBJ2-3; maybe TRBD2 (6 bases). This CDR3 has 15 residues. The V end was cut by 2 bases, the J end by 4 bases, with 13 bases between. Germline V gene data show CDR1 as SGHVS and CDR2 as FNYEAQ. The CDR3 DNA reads TGTGCCAGCAGCTTAAGGGACTTCGGGGCAGATACGCAGTATTTT. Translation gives CASSLRDFGADTQYF. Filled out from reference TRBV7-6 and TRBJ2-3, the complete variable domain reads GAGVSQSPRYKVTKRGQDVALRCDPISGHVSLYWYRQALGQGPEFLTYFNYEAQQDKSGLPNDRFSAERPEGSISTLTIQRTEQRDSAMYRCASSLRDFGADTQYFGPGTRLTVL.

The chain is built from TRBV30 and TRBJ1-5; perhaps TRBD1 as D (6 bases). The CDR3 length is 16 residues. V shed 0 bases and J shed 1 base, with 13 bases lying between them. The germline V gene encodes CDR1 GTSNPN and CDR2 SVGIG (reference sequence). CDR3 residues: CAWSVVTGTSNQPQHF. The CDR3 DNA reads TGTGCCTGGAGTGTTGTAACAGGGACAAGCAATCAGCCCCAGCATTTT.

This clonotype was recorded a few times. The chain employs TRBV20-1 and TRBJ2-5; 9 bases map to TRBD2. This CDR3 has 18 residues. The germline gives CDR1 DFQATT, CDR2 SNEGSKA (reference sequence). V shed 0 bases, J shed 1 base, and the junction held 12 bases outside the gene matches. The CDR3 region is CSARDMRGSGGLQETQYF. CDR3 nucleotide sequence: TGCAGTGCTAGAGATATGCGTGGTAGCGGGGGCCTCCAAGAGACCCAGTACTTC.

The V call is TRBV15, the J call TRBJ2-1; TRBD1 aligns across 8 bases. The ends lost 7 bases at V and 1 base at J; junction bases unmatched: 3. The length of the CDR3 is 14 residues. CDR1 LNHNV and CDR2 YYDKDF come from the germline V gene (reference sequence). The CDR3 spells CATKDRDSYNEQFF. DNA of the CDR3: TGTGCCACCAAGGACAGGGATTCCTACAATGAGCAGTTCTTC.